These T cell receptor beta chains were read from a single sample in a study of PD-1 blockade in classical Hodgkin lymphoma. Libraries were prepared by immunoSEQ multiplex PCR; TCRdb keeps only in-frame clonotypes and omits some of them. The sample includes 20,000 to 25,000 clones, about 71% of them seen just once. The sequenced sample was peripheral blood mononuclear cells (PBMCs), obtained at baseline. These receptors were taken from a human donor with classical Hodgkin lymphoma. Both conserved end residues are part of each CDR3. A D gene is named only where the DNA matches it firmly. The size entry is marked missing in some rows and otherwise reads once, few, many or a size class.

abundance,j_gene,v_gene,d_gene,CDR3aa,CDR3nt
NA,TRBJ1-5,TRBV7-2,NA,CASSRNGYSNQPQHF,TGTGCCAGCAGCCGCAACGGGTATAGCAATCAGCCCCAGCATTTT
few,TRBJ2-5,TRBV20-1,NA,CSAVGETQYF,TGCAGTGCTGTTGGGGAGACCCAGTACTTC
NA,TRBJ2-1,TRBV7-9,TRBD2,CASSLVGPSGGFLNEQFF,TGTGCCAGCAGCTTAGTGGGGCCTAGCGGGGGGTTTCTCAATGAGCAGTTCTTC
NA,TRBJ2-7,TRBV11-2,NA,CASSVSFALRFEQYF,TGTGCCAGCAGCGTGTCCTTCGCACTACGATTCGAGCAGTACTTC
NA,TRBJ2-5,TRBV18,NA,CASSPDRQETQYF,TGTGCCAGCTCACCAGACAGACAAGAGACCCAGTACTTC
NA,TRBJ2-4,TRBV27,NA,CASSFSGKNIQYF,TGTGCCAGCAGTTTCTCTGGGAAAAACATTCAGTACTTC
medium-sized,TRBJ1-1,TRBV27,TRBD1,CASGTGRSATEAFF,TGTGCCAGCGGGACAGGGAGGAGCGCGACTGAAGCTTTCTTT
few,TRBJ2-4,TRBV5-1,TRBD2,CASRMLAGGPQDIQYF,TGCGCCAGCAGAATGCTAGCGGGGGGCCCCCAGGACATTCAGTACTTC
NA,TRBJ2-7,TRBV6-6,NA,CASSRDRLQYF,TGTGCCAGCAGCCGCGACAGGTTGCAGTACTTC
NA,TRBJ2-4,TRBV28,NA,CASSLPGMAKNIQYF,TGTGCCAGCAGTTTACCAGGGATGGCCAAAAACATTCAGTACTTC
NA,TRBJ1-6,TRBV10-3,TRBD1,CAISQGENSPLHF,TGTGCCATCAGCCAGGGGGAGAATTCACCCCTCCACTTT
large,TRBJ2-7,TRBV11-2,NA,CASSNWEF,TGTGCCAGCAGCAACTGGGAATTC
once,TRBJ2-7,TRBV18,TRBD1,CASSPQGVTSYEQYF,TGTGCCAGCTCACCGCAGGGGGTCACCTCCTACGAGCAGTACTTC
NA,TRBJ2-7,TRBV5-1,NA,CASQRPGVYEQYF,TGCGCCAGCCAAAGACCGGGGGTCTACGAGCAGTACTTC
NA,TRBJ2-5,TRBV28,NA,CASSLPRSQETQYF,TGTGCCAGCAGCTTACCCAGGTCCCAAGAGACCCAGTACTTC
NA,TRBJ2-1,TRBV6-1,NA,CASSESGKSYNEQFF,TGTGCCAGCAGTGAATCGGGAAAGTCCTACAATGAGCAGTTCTTC
few,TRBJ2-1,TRBV6-5,NA,CASSPLTGRYEQFF,TGTGCCAGCAGTCCCCTGACAGGGAGGTATGAGCAGTTCTTC
NA,TRBJ2-3,TRBV19,NA,CASSIRGYTDTQYF,TGTGCCAGTAGTATACGGGGGTACACAGATACGCAGTATTTT
NA,TRBJ1-1,TRBV6-6,NA,CASSRRGGDTEAFF,TGTGCCAGCAGCCGAAGGGGGGGGGACACTGAAGCTTTCTTT
medium-sized,TRBJ2-7,TRBV5-6,TRBD1,CASSSDRADEQYF,TGTGCCAGCAGTTCTGACAGGGCCGACGAGCAGTACTTC
NA,TRBJ2-7,TRBV6-5,NA,CASSYSKVSHEQYF,TGTGCCAGCAGTTACTCGAAGGTATCCCACGAGCAGTACTTC
NA,TRBJ2-7,TRBV5-4,TRBD2,CASSVSGGPYEQYF,TGTGCCAGCAGCGTCTCGGGGGGGCCCTACGAGCAGTACTTC
few,TRBJ2-1,TRBV9,NA,CASSPGGITYNEQFF,TGTGCCAGCAGCCCCGGAGGGATTACCTACAATGAGCAGTTCTTC
NA,TRBJ2-2,TRBV7-3,NA,CASSLGLGEAGELFF,TGTGCCAGCAGCTTGGGTTTGGGGGAGGCCGGGGAGCTGTTTTTT
NA,TRBJ2-7,TRBV5-6,NA,CASSLYYRTISYEQYF,TGTGCCAGCAGCTTGTACTACCGGACCATCTCCTACGAGCAGTACTTC
few,TRBJ1-1,TRBV5-5,TRBD1,CATRGVGTEAFF,TGTGCGACCAGGGGGGTAGGAACTGAAGCTTTCTTT
NA,TRBJ2-7,TRBV29-1,NA,CSVGSPNPHEQYF,TGCAGCGTTGGGTCCCCAAATCCCCACGAGCAGTACTTC
once,TRBJ2-2,TRBV28,TRBD2,CASSLEGLAENTGELFF,TGTGCCAGCAGTTTAGAGGGACTAGCGGAAAACACCGGGGAGCTGTTTTTT
NA,TRBJ2-5,TRBV7-9,NA,CASSFLEIRETQYF,TGTGCCAGCAGCTTTCTAGAAATTCGAGAGACCCAGTACTTC
NA,TRBJ2-5,TRBV18,TRBD1,CASSPVRGQGGETQYF,TGTGCCAGCTCACCAGTCCGAGGACAGGGCGGAGAGACCCAGTACTTC
NA,TRBJ2-2,TRBV4-3,TRBD2,CASSQVLAGGAGELFF,TGCGCCAGCAGCCAAGTCCTAGCGGGGGGGGCCGGGGAGCTGTTTTTT
NA,TRBJ2-1,TRBV19,TRBD2,CASSQAGVTYNEQFF,TGTGCCAGTAGTCAAGCGGGGGTAACCTACAATGAGCAGTTCTTC